The entry that follows covers one T cell receptor beta chain sequence. Its specific antigen is unknown. No base quality information exists; no much larger clone differs at one position. In total, more than 500 healthy bone marrow donors made up the cohort. At the time of sampling, every cohort member was nominally healthy, though immune exposures that went unrecorded were likely present. The donor was CMV seropositive and belonged to the group of 250 to 350 seropositive cohort members. A peripheral blood sample was provided by each donor, and peripheral blood mononuclear cells were used for TCR beta sequencing. The Qiagen DNeasy Blood Extraction Kit was used to extract genomic DNA from the blood cell samples. This entry comes from a study of cytomegalovirus exposure and HLA in healthy donors (dated 2017 in TCRdb). Background for the entire study: According to an earlier analysis of 587 of the donors, some 180 million T cells yielded 120 million or so unique TCR beta sequences and around 280 Gb of sequence data. In a later genetic analysis, genome-wide SNP genotypes for about 55% of the roughly 670 donors were used, and that subset was treated as a discovery cohort. Among approximately 370 genotyped donors of the cohort, an average of approximately 220,000 unique TCR beta nucleotide sequences was sequenced per donor, of which about 18% were non-productive. The study used immunosequencing to profile the T cell repertoires of more than 650 subjects and linked those repertoires to cytomegalovirus serostatus. Alongside the repertoire data, information on donor age, sex, ethnicity and CMV serostatus was compiled. The number of typed donors differed by locus: about 620-640 for A, B, C, DRB1 and DQB1; 522 for DQA1; around 610 for DPA1; and roughly 450 for DPB1. The study combined high-throughput TCR immunosequencing, statistical association of individual TCRs with disease status, and machine learning to predict cytomegalovirus infection status. The study was designed to test whether signatures of past pathogen exposure could be identified by cataloging public T cell receptors. HLA typing covered class I and class II loci at four-digit resolution. In a later analysis, previously published TCR beta repertoires from more than 500 donors were re-analyzed and high-resolution HLA genotyping was added so that TCR occurrence patterns could be studied. Rather than drawing on any new phenotypic data, the later analysis identified candidate immune exposures from TCR beta sequences and the way those sequences occurred across donors. In addition to the first cohort of 666 subjects, a separate validation cohort of around 110 different subjects was used. Because of strong linkage in the cohort, roughly five DR-DQ haplotypes were treated as single units for association and clustering. To decide whether each TCR beta V gene segment behaved as functional or pseudogenic, an earlier analysis of some 600 of the donors relied on high-throughput TCR beta sequencing. Around 330 gigabases of sequencing data and around 85 million unique TCR sequences made up an early release that covered fewer than 650 HLA-typed donors. Of the approximately 400 genotyped donors, about 80% fell in the genetic ancestry cluster associated with self-reported Caucasian donors. Every discovery cohort repertoire had been produced on one sequencing platform.

What the authors observed across the whole study: According to a later analysis, most CMV-associated TCR beta chains appeared to be HLA-restricted, and the HLA associations seemed to be driven largely by CMV exposure. In an earlier analysis of about 600 of the donors, most TCR beta V segments appeared in productive rearrangements about 87% or about 30% of the time, broadly matching IMGT annotations. Across donors, most TCR sequences were observed very rarely, whereas some public TCRs were present in many individuals. Roughly uniform sequencing depth across donors was assumed in presence/absence analyses, although this assumption may not hold. Linkage disequilibrium might explain the correlated functional status among segregating V segments, but an unknown experimental factor could not be excluded. Because counts were too low, some 17 rarely observed V segments, including chromosome 9 orphons, were left out of the earlier analysis of some 600 of the donors. The only immune exposure information available for the cohort was CMV serostatus. The sequencing pipeline was judged likely to have produced a cluster of highly shared sequence variants as a technical artifact. The classifier was reported to diagnose cytomegalovirus status with high specificity and sensitivity in both the original and validation cohorts. A total of about 150 TCR beta chains were listed by the study as associated with cytomegalovirus. An association between a missense DCLRE1C variant and V-gene and J-gene trimming of TCR beta chains was found in a later genetic analysis and replicated in an independent cohort. In a later analysis, several top co-occurrence clusters were reported to appear linked to parvovirus B19, influenza, CMV and Epstein-Barr virus. Three of the identified cytomegalovirus-associated TCR beta chains were confirmed in vitro to be specific for cytomegalovirus antigens. Compared with equally common non-associated chains, HLA-associated TCR beta chains in a later analysis were more clonally expanded and had lower generation probabilities. HLA typing was unavailable for some donors at each locus, so association tests used only the typed subset. A later genetic analysis reported fewer N-insertions in productive TCRs among donors in an Asian-associated ancestry cluster than the approximately 700-donor mean. Some IMGT-functional V segments, including TRBV6-2 and TRBV6-3, could not be distinguished by the 87-base-pair reads and were therefore excluded. Specific HLA alleles were associated with 16,951 TCR beta sequences at a false discovery rate of 0.05 in a later analysis. The authors suggested that the approach could potentially be generalized to other disease states and immunological phenotypes. In a later analysis, the rate of TCR association differed among HLA loci, with DRB1 alleles having the most associated TCRs and HLA-C alleles having the fewest. A further reported finding was that TCR beta sequences accurately predicted the HLA-A and HLA-B alleles for most subjects in the first cohort. In this cohort, only TCR beta chains were sequenced, and detectable features were limited by the absence of alpha or paired-chain data. Strong co-occurrence of HLA alleles, especially DR and DQ, made assigning TCR associations to individual alleles difficult.

Preparation of the library involved the immunoSEQ multiplex PCR assay. For the multiplex PCR, a mixture combining 60 forward primers for TCR Vbeta segments and 13 reverse primers for TCR Jbeta segments was used. A multiplex PCR assay on genomic DNA amplified the CDR3 region of rearranged TCR beta genes. The amplified TCR beta libraries were sequenced on the Illumina HiSeq System as 87-base-pair reads. The study's processing was this. Across the 670 or so repertoires, a later analysis counted 78 million or so unique TCR beta chains, roughly 11 million of which were shared by at least two donors. Raw reads were error-corrected and collapsed into unique sequences with a nearest-neighbor algorithm that merged closely related sequences to remove PCR and sequencing errors. To assign V, D and J gene segments, CDR3 sequences were aligned to IMGT reference sequences. For a sequence to be retained, a match of at least six nucleotides to both a V gene segment and a J gene segment was required. A rearrangement was called productive if the CDR3 had no stop codons and remained in frame with V and J, and every other rearrangement was called non-productive. CDR3 was defined by IMGT convention, running from the second conserved V-encoded cysteine to the conserved J-encoded phenylalanine. The earlier analysis of about 610 of the donors excluded sequences that lacked an unambiguous match to a single V gene segment. An earlier analysis of a few hundred of the donors called V segments functional above 56.7% productive rearrangements and segregating when the between-donor standard deviation exceeded 5%. A statistical classification framework was built for diagnosing cytomegalovirus status from the catalog of TCR beta chain sequences. In a later analysis, V and J genes were assigned by comparing TCR nucleotide sequences against IMGT/GENE-DB human TR gene sequences. Using the TCRdist pipeline, a later analysis assigned CDR3 sequences along with most-parsimonious VDJ recombination scenarios. A later analysis defined each TCR beta chain by its CDR3 amino acid sequence plus V-gene family, and excluded reads lacking a unique V-gene family. In a later analysis, nearly 600 highly shared, low-generation-probability nucleotide sequences were removed to address suspected cross-contamination and a sequencing artifact. In a later analysis, a clonal expansion index was calculated for each public chain from normalized within-repertoire ranks of inferred template counts. A later analysis computed generation probabilities with a VDJ recombination model fitted to out-of-frame rearrangements, and checked the results against IGoR. In a later analysis, TCR-TCR, TCR-HLA and TCR-CMV co-occurrence was scored with hypergeometric tests, and a repertoire-size bias correction was applied to TCR pairs. To estimate false discovery rates, a later analysis permuted the HLA or CMV assignments 20 times. In a later analysis, co-occurring TCRs were grouped with DBSCAN, and TCRdist sequence similarity was added when clustering was performed within HLA-allele-positive subsets. Repertoires with fewer than 30,000 or more than 120,000 public chains, plus five repertoires with anomalous nucleotide sharing, were excluded from co-occurrence clustering. As stored in TCRdb, this immuneACCESS dataset retains in-frame rearrangements with V and J assigned. A fraction of the clones does not appear; measured against another copy, unresolved V genes explain less than half of the discrepancy, and the remainder lacks a known reason. The DNA gave D and trimming, while V, J and clone size come from that table. The sample has about 200,000 clones on record, roughly 80% of them singletons. 3.4% of the sample is in the top ten clones.

The CDR3 numbers 14 residues from cysteine through phenylalanine. Only CDR3 DNA is held: 42 bases, read in frame from base 1. V is trimmed back by 6 bases and J by 9 bases, and the junction contains 4 bases that no gene match accounts for. The germline V gene gives CDR1 as MDHEN and CDR2 as SYDVKM. The clonotype was recovered from a middle-aged man in good health and CMV-seropositive. The chain uses TRBV28 and TRBJ2-5; TRBD2 lines up with 16 middle nucleotides. Sequencing input: PBMCs. The sequenced DNA: TGTGCCAGCAGCTCCGGGACTAGCGGGAGGGCCCAGTACTTC. It is translated as CASSSGTSGRAQYF.